This T cell receptor beta chain was observed in a study of cytomegalovirus exposure and HLA in healthy donors. After removal of 2 bases from V and 1 base from J, the junction contained 7 bases not matched to a gene. There are 18 residues in the CDR3. Germline lookup yields CDR1 SGHDT and CDR2 YYEEEE. Assay: immunoSEQ multiplex PCR; the TCRdb copy retains only in-frame clones and omits some. The sample has roughly 150,000 clones; around 89% are singletons. The source of this sequence is a man between 18 and 35 years old in good health and CMV-seronegative. Source material: PBMCs. This rearrangement joins TRBV5-6 to TRBJ2-2; 11 bases are a match to TRBD1. The CDR3 sequence is CASSFFRTGGKNTGELFF. DNA for the CDR3: TGTGCCAGCAGCTTCTTTAGGACAGGGGGCAAGAACACCGGGGAGCTGTTTTTT.